This TCR beta chain was obtained from a study of T cells after yellow fever vaccination. TCRdb redid the calling of the 5' RACE reads with MiXCR, one entry per CDR3 protein. This table holds some 400,000 distinct CDR3 sequences, more than 5.5% found once. This clonotype was detected many times. Its antigen remains unknown. Study-wide results and limits: FACS-sorted repertoires could harbor abundant contaminating bulk-population clonotypes.

The germline gives CDR1 SGHRS, CDR2 YFSETQ. The CDR3 extends over 16 amino acids. The V and J ends lost 1 base and 1 base, in that order; junction bases with no gene match: 6. The receptor was isolated from a man aged 25-45 years who received the YFV17D yellow fever vaccine. The chain couples TRBV5-1 to TRBJ2-7, with 9 bases fitting TRBD1. The sequenced sample was PBMCs, obtained 5 days after the yellow fever booster vaccination. The CDR3 bases are TGCGCCAGCAGCTTGACACAGGGGGCGGGTTCCTACGAGCAGTACTTC. Its translation is CASSLTQGAGSYEQYF. The whole variable domain, filled in from reference TRBV5-1 and TRBJ2-7, reads KAGVTQTPRYLIKTRGQQVTLSCSPISGHRSVSWYQQTPGQGLQFLFEYFSETQRNKGNFPGRFSGRQFSNSRSEMNVSTLELGDSALYLCASSLTQGAGSYEQYFGPGTRLTVT.